This T cell receptor beta chain was found in a study of beta chain features in type 1 diabetes. This clone turned up a few times. CDR1 and CDR2 from the germline V gene are MDHEN and SYDVKM. CDR3 size: 11 residues. Trimming cost V 8 bases and J 3 bases, with 7 bases left between them. Isolated RNA was reverse transcribed in full, so expressed TCRB transcripts were sequenced. Sequencing was performed with immunoSEQ multiplex PCR; in TCRdb, only in-frame clones are kept and a portion is missing. Found here are about 620,000 clones, 15% to 17% of them singletons; the top ten hold about 0.097%. Sequences were obtained from naive CD4+ T cells from blood. This receptor was identified in a man between 18 and 35 years old in good health. The chain couples TRBV28 to TRBJ1-1; no firm D call. The CDR3 here is CASDSHTEAFF. The CDR3 DNA sequence: TGTGCCAGCGATTCTCACACTGAAGCTTTCTTT.